A selection of T cell receptor beta chains follows, all from one sample in a study of shared clonotypes between healthy human individuals. Sequencing was performed with immunoSEQ multiplex PCR; in TCRdb, only in-frame clones are kept and a portion is missing. The sample yields around 1.9 million clones, more than 85% seen once. Sequencing was performed on naive CD8+ T cells from PBMCs. Receptors were obtained from a man aged 18 to 29 in good health. Some clones in this sample may be carry-over from other donors' samples. Each CDR3 is given with its conserved first and last residue. A D gene is named only where the DNA matches it firmly. The size entry is marked missing in some rows and otherwise reads once, few, many or a size class.

clone size,CDR3 length,V gene,J gene,D gene,CDR3 protein,CDR3 DNA
-,14,TRBV7-9,TRBJ2-7,TRBD2,CASALGEGDYEQYF,TGTGCCAGCGCATTGGGGGAGGGCGACTACGAGCAGTACTTC
-,13,TRBV7-9,TRBJ2-7,-,CASSLSPLDEQYF,TGTGCCAGCAGCTTATCACCTCTGGACGAGCAGTACTTC
-,16,TRBV2,TRBJ2-3,-,CASSEAPWEIIDTQYF,TGTGCCAGCAGTGAGGCCCCTTGGGAGATAATAGATACGCAGTATTTT
-,14,TRBV7-2,TRBJ2-7,-,CASSLVGGSYEQYF,TGTGCCAGCAGCTTAGTGGGAGGCAGCTACGAGCAGTACTTC
-,15,TRBV2,TRBJ2-3,-,CASSESPGGTDTQYF,TGTGCCAGCAGTGAGTCCCCAGGGGGCACAGATACGCAGTATTTT
-,15,TRBV6-5,TRBJ2-3,TRBD1,CASRLSGQGADTQYF,TGTGCCAGCAGACTCTCGGGACAGGGCGCAGATACGCAGTATTTT
-,14,TRBV27,TRBJ1-4,TRBD1,CASSLTGVLEKLFF,TGTGCCAGCAGTTTAACAGGGGTCCTTGAAAAACTGTTTTTT
-,16,TRBV28,TRBJ1-4,-,CASSFAGNMANEKLFF,TGTGCCAGCAGTTTTGCGGGGAATATGGCTAATGAAAAACTGTTTTTT
once,16,TRBV7-9,TRBJ2-5,-,CASSAYSGTYQETQYF,TGTGCCAGCAGCGCATACTCCGGGACGTACCAAGAGACCCAGTACTTC
-,14,TRBV5-4,TRBJ2-7,-,CASSGGPGNYEQYF,TGTGCCAGCAGCGGGGGCCCCGGGAACTACGAGCAGTACTTC
-,15,TRBV4-1,TRBJ2-5,TRBD2,CASSQLGLAGETQYF,TGCGCCAGCAGCCAGCTGGGACTAGCGGGAGAGACCCAGTACTTC
-,16,TRBV2,TRBJ2-4,-,CASGSSGGFAKNIQYF,TGTGCCAGCGGCTCCTCAGGAGGGTTTGCCAAAAACATTCAGTACTTC
-,17,TRBV2,TRBJ1-5,TRBD1,CASRQPGTGWSNQPQHF,TGTGCCAGCAGGCAACCTGGGACAGGATGGAGCAATCAGCCCCAGCATTTT
once,13,TRBV19,TRBJ2-1,TRBD2,CASSLAGGSEQFF,TGTGCCAGTAGCCTAGCGGGAGGGTCGGAGCAGTTCTTC
-,16,TRBV6-1,TRBJ1-4,-,CASSVRTEANNEKLFF,TGTGCCAGCAGTGTTCGAACGGAGGCGAATAATGAAAAACTGTTTTTT
-,15,TRBV27,TRBJ1-1,-,CASSLRRQVDTEAFF,TGTGCCAGCAGTTTAAGGCGCCAGGTTGACACTGAAGCTTTCTTT
once,14,TRBV28,TRBJ1-2,-,CASVGPPWAYGYTF,TGTGCCAGCGTGGGCCCTCCGTGGGCCTATGGCTACACCTTC